This T cell receptor (beta chain) was retrieved from a study of T-cell reconstitution after alpha-beta-depleted transplantation in children (TCRdb year 2016). Regarding the study in general: The study quantitatively tracked T-cell immune reconstitution after TCRalphabeta/CD19-depleted allogeneic hematopoietic cell transplantation in children using TCR repertoire profiling.

Library construction relied on PCR. The sample was run on an Illumina HiSeq 2500. TCR libraries were prepared with molecular barcoding, using unique molecular identifiers to normalize TCRbeta repertoire quantification. TCRdb trimmed the raw reads at Q25, called clones with MiXCR and kept productive beta chains. Records with the same CDR3 protein are collapsed into one entry carrying the most frequent genes and DNA. This sample comprises approximately 490,000 distinct CDR3 sequences, roughly a tenth of them detected only once. 2% of the sample comes from the top ten. The germline V gene supplies CDR1 SQVTM and CDR2 ANQGSEA. The cysteine opens and the phenylalanine closes a CDR3 of 13 amino acids. Just CDR3 DNA is preserved here, 39 bases in frame from base 1. V gives up 1 base and J gives up 0 bases, and the segment between their germline ends measures 7 bases. The label giving this sample's treatment or condition can be read as: allogeneic hematopoietic cell transplantation with graft depleted of TCRalphabeta T cells and CD19 B cells. The children who served as transplant recipients had been given grafts of TCRalphabeta/CD19-depleted allogeneic hematopoietic cells.

This clonotype appeared many times. What this receptor recognizes is not known. Per-base qualities were not stored, and no clone one base away is much larger. Overall study outcomes, separate from this receptor: About two months after transplant, the apparently early recovery of alphabetaT-cell counts reportedly depended on just several hundred clones that had expanded rapidly and came from non-depleted graft cells. The frequencies of hyperexpanded clones fell over the following months, and after one year, T-cell counts and TCRbeta diversity were mostly attributed to newly produced T cells. In some patients, high TCRbeta diversity at day 60 was attributed to recipient T cells and intrathymic progenitors that had survived conditioning.

The chain links TRBV29-1 with TRBJ2-7; no D segment can be confidently identified. Sequenced material: PBMCs, taken before TCRalphabeta/CD19-depleted stem cell transplant. This sequence originates from a child aged 2-9 years with inherited bone marrow failure, due to receive a stem cell transplant. The DNA sequence is given as TGCAGCGTTGAAGTCTCAGCCTCCTACGAGCAGTACTTC. Its coded protein is CSVEVSASYEQYF.